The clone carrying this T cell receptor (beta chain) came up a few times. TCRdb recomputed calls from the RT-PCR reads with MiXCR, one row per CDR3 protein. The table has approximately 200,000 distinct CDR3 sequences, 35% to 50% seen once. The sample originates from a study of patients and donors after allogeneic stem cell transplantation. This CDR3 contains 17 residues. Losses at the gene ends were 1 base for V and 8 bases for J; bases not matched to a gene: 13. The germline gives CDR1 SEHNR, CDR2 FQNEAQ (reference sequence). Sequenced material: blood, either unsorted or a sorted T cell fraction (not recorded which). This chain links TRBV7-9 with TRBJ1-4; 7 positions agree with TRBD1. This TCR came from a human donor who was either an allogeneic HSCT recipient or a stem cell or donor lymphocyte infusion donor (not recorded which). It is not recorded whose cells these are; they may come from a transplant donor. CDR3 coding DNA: TGTGCCAGCAGCTTAGAAGGAGGGGGCGCAAGAAAGGAAAAACTGTTTTTT. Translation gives CASSLEGGGARKEKLFF.